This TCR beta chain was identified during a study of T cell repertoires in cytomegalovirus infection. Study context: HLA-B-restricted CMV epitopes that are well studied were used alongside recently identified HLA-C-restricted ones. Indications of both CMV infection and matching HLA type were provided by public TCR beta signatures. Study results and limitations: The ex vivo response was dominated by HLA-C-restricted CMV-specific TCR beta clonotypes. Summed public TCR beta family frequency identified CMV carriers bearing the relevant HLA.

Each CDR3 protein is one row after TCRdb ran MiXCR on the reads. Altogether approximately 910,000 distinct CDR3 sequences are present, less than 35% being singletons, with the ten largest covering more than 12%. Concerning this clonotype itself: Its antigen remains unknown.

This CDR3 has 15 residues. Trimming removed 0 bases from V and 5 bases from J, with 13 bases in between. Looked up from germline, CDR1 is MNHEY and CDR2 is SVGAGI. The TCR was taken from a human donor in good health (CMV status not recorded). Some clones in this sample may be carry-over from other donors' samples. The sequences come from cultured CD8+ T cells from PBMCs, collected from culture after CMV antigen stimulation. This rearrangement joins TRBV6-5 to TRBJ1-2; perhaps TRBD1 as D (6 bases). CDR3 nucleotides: TGTGCCAGCAGTTACTCGGGACACGGATTATATGGCTACACCTTC. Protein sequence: CASSYSGHGLYGYTF.